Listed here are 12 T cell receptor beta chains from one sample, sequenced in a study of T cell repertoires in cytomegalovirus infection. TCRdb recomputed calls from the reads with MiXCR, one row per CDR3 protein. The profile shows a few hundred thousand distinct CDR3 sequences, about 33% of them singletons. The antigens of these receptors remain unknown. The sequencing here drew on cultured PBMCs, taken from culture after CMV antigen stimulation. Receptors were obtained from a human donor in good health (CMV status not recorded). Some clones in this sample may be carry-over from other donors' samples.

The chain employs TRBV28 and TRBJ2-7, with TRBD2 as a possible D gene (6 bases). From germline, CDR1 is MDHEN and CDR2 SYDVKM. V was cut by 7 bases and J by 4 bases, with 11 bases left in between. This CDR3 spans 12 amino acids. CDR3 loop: CASNHGSYEQYV. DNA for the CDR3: TGTGCCAGCAACCACGGGAGTTACGAGCAGTACGTC.

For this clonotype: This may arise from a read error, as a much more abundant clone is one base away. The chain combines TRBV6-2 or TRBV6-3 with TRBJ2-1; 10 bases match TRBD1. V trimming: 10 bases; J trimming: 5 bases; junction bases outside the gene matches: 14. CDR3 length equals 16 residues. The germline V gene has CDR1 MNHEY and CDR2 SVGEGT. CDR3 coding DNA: TGTGCCAACAGAGAGGACAGGGGGATAAGGCACAATGAGCAGTTCTTC. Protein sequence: CANREDRGIRHNEQFF.

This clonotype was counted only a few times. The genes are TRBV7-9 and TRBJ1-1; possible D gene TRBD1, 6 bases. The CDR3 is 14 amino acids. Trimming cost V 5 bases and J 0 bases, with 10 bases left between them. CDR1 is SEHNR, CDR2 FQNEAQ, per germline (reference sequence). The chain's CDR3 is CASSRTAMNTEAFF. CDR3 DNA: TGTGCCAGCAGCAGGACAGCGATGAACACTGAAGCTTTCTTT.

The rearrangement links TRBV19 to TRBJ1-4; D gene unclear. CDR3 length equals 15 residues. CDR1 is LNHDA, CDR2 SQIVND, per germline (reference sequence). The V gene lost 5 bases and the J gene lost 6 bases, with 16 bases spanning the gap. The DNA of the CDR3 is TGTGCCAGTAGTTTTTTCTCAAGCGAGGATGAAAAACTGTTTTTT. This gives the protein CASSFFSSEDEKLFF.

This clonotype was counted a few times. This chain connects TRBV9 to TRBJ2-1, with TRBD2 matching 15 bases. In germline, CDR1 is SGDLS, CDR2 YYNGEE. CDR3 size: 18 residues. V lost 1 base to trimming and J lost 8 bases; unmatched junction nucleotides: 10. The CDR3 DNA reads TGTGCCAGCAGCGTAAGTCCGGGACTAGCGGGAGGAGGGGATGAGCAGTTCTTC. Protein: CASSVSPGLAGGGDEQFF.

CDR3 nucleotides: TGCAGTGCTGAGAACAATGAGCAGTTCTTC. As protein: CSAENNEQFF. The chain recombines TRBV20-1 with TRBJ2-1, with D unclear. The CDR3 is 10 amino acids. V dropped 5 bases and J dropped 5 bases, with 4 bases sitting between them. Germline V gene sequence: CDR1 DFQATT, CDR2 SNEGSKA (reference sequence).

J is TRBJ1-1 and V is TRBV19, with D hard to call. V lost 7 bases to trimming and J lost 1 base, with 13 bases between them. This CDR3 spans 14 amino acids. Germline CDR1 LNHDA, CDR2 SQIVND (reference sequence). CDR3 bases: TGTGCCAGTAATCCAGAGGGCAGGAACACTGAAGCTTTCTTT. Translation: CASNPEGRNTEAFF.

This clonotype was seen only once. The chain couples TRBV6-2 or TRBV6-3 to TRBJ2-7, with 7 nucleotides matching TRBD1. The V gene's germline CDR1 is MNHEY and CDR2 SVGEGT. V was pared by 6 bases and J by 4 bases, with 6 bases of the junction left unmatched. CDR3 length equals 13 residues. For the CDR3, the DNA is TGTGCCAGCAGCCAGACAGGGTTGTACGAGCAGTACTTC. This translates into CASSQTGLYEQYF.

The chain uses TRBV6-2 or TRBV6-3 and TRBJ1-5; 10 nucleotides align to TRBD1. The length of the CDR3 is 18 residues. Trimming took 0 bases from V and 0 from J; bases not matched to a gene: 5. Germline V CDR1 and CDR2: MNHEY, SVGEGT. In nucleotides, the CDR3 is TGTGCCAGCAGTTACTCGAGAGGACAGGGGGTTAGCAATCAGCCCCAGCATTTT. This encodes CASSYSRGQGVSNQPQHF.

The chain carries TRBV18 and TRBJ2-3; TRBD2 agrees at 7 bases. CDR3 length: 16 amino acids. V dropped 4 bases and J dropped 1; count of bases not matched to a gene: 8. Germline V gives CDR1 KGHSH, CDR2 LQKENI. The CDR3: CASSRRSGTGTDTQYF. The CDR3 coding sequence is TGTGCCAGCTCACGGCGGAGCGGGACCGGCACAGATACGCAGTATTTT. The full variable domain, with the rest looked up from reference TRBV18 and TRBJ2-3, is NAGVMQNPRHLVRRRGQEARLRCSPMKGHSHVYWYRQLPEEGLKFMVYLQKENIIDESGMPKERFSAEFPKEGPSILRIQQVVRGDSAAYFCASSRRSGTGTDTQYFGPGTRLTVL.

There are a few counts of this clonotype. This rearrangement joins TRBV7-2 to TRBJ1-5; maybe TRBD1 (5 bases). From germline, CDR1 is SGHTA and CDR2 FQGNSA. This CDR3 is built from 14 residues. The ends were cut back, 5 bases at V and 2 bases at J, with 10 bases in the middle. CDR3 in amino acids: CASSAGGGNQPQHF. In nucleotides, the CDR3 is TGTGCCAGCAGCGCGGGGGGTGGCAATCAGCCCCAGCATTTT.

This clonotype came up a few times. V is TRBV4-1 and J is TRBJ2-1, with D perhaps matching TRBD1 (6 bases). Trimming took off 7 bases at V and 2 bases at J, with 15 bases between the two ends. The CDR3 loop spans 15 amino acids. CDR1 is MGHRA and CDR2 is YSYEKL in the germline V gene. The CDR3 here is CASTRKDSTYNEQFF. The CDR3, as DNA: TGCGCCAGCACCCGGAAGGACAGCACCTACAATGAGCAGTTCTTC.